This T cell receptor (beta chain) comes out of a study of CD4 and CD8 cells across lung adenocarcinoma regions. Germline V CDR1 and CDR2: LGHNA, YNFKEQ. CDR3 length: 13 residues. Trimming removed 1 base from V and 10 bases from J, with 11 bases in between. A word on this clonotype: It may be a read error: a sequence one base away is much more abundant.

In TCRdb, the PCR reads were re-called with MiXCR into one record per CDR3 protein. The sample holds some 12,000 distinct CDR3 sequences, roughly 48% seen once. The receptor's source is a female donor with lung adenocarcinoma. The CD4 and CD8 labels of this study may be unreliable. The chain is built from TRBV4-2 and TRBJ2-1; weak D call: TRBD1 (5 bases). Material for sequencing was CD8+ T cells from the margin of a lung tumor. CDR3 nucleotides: TGTGCCAGCAGCCAAGGTGGGGCCCTCGAGCAGTTCTTC. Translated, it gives CASSQGGALEQFF.